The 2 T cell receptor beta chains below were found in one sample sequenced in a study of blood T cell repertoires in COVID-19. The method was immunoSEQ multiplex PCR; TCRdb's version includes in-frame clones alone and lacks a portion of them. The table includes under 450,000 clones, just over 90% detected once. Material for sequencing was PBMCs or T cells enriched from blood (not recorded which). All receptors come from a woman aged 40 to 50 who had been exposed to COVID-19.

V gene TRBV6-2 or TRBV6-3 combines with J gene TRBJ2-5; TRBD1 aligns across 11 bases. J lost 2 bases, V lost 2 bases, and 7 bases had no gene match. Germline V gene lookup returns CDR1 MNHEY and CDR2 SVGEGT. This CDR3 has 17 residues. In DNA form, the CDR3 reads TGTGCCAGCAGTTACGGCGGGACAGGGGGACGGCAAGAGACCCAGTACTTC. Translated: CASSYGGTGGRQETQYF.

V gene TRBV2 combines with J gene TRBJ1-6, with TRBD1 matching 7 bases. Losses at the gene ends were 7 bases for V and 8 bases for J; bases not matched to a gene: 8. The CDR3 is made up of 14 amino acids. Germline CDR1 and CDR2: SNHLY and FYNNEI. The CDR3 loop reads CASNRQGKDSPLHF. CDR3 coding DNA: TGTGCCAGCAATAGACAGGGTAAAGATTCACCCCTCCACTTT.